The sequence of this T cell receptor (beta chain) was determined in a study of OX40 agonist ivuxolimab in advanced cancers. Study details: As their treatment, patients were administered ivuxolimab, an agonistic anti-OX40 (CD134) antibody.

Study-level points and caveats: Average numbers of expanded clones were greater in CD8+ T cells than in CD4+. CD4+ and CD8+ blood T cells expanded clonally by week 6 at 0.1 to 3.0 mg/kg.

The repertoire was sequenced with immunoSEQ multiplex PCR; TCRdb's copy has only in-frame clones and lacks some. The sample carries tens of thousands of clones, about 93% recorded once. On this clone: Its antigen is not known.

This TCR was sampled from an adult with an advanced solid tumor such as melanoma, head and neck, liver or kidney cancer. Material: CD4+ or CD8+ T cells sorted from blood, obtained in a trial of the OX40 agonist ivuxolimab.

CDR3 sequence reads: CASSVHSSNSYEQYF. The DNA of the CDR3 is TGTGCCAGCAGCGTCCATTCTAGCAACTCCTACGAGCAGTACTTC. The chain is built from TRBV9 and TRBJ2-7; tentative D call: TRBD2 (5 bases). Germline CDR1 and CDR2: SGDLS and YYNGEE. This CDR3 has 15 residues. Trimming shortened V by 2 bases and J by 0 bases, and 12 bases separated the two germline ends.